The next 10 T cell receptor delta chains were all read from a single sample in a study of γδ T cells in repeated Plasmodium falciparum infection. Flow sorting of PBMC yielded separate Vgamma9/Vdelta2+ and Vdelta2-negative gammadelta T cell populations for bulk repertoire analysis. TCRdb re-called clones from the multiplex PCR reads via CATT. The table includes tens of thousands of delta-chain clones, around 1.5% detected once. What was sequenced was gamma-delta T cells from blood. The receptors originated from a pool of human donors (malaria-infected and uninfected, not separated).

Comments on this clone: For this DNA, TCRdb reports the protein of a much larger clone, which diverges at residue 6, most likely from a read error; the protein presented here is translated directly from the DNA. The V gene is TRDV1, the J gene TRDJ1, with 10 bases identical to TRDD3. TCRdb offers no J gene call, so here the DNA was matched to germline to obtain one. The CDR3 sequence is 21 residues long. The V and J ends lost 2 bases and 0 bases, in that order; junction bases with no gene match: 18. The germline gives CDR1 TSWWSYY, CDR2 QGS. The CDR3 spells CALGETNTGGYAVRYTDKLIF. CDR3 coding DNA: TGTGCTCTTGGGGAAACGAACACCGGGGGATACGCAGTAAGGTACACCGATAAACTCATCTTT.

A word on this clone: The protein given by TCRdb reflects a much larger clone and differs at residue 10 from this DNA's translation, likely from a read error; the protein shown is the DNA's translation. V gene TRDV1 combines with J gene TRDJ1; tentatively, D is TRDD2 (5 bases). Since TCRdb gives no J gene, matching the DNA to germline was used here to assign it. The CDR3 is made up of 23 amino acids. CDR1 and CDR2 from the germline V gene are TSWWSYY and QGS. V was trimmed by 1 base and J by 2 bases, leaving 35 bases between them. The CDR3 loop is CALGERLNQIVPSCFPSTDKLIF. CDR3 coding DNA: TGTGCTCTTGGGGAACGCCTAAATCAAATTGTTCCAAGTTGTTTCCCTTCGACCGATAAACTCATCTTT.

On this clone: TCRdb pairs this DNA with a much larger clone's protein that differs at residue 8, likely a read error; the protein shown was translated from the DNA. The chain recombines TRDV1 with TRDJ1; 7 positions match TRDD2. J gave up 7 bases and V 3 bases, and 23 bases lay outside the gene matches. Per germline, CDR1 TSWWSYY and CDR2 QGS. The CDR3 length is 19 residues. The CDR3 DNA reads TGTGCTCTTGGGGACGCAGGCTTTCCTACGTCTCCCCGAGTGGGTAAACTCATCTTT. Translating it yields CALGDAGFPTSPRVGKLIF.

There are a few counts of this clone. A single base is all that separates this from a far larger clone, so a read error is likely. This sample includes further DNA sequences coding for the same CDR3. V usage is TRDV1 and J usage is TRDJ1, with 9 nucleotides matching TRDD3. J gave up 1 base and V 3 bases, and 30 bases lay outside the gene matches. The CDR3 spans 24 residues. Germline-derived CDR1 and CDR2 are TSWWSYY and QGS. The CDR3 DNA is TGTGCTCTTGGGGAGCTTCCTAGGTCTTGGGGCCGAGCTACCGGGGGATACCCCACCGATAAACTCATCTTT. Translated: CALGELPRSWGRATGGYPTDKLIF.

This clone was seen more than once but under ten times. The TCRdb protein comes from a much larger clone and disagrees with this DNA's translation at residue 11, likely due to a read error; the protein given here is derived from the DNA. The chain combines TRDV1 with TRDJ1; 12 bases map to TRDD3. TCRdb does not report a J gene; here it was assigned by matching the DNA to germline references. With V trimmed by 2 bases and J by 8 bases, 24 bases remained unmatched. The CDR3 is 21 residues long. Germline V gives CDR1 TSWWSYY, CDR2 QGS. The CDR3 is CALGETLKFTEYWGILGKLIF. The CDR3 DNA reads TGTGCTCTTGGGGAAACCTTAAAATTCACGGAGTACTGGGGGATACTGGGGAAACTCATCTTT.

Of note for this clone: For this DNA, TCRdb reports the protein of a much larger clone, which diverges at residue 4, most likely from a read error; the protein presented here is translated directly from the DNA. The chain uses TRDV1 and TRDJ1; 7 positions match TRDD3. As TCRdb names no J gene, one was assigned here on the basis of a DNA match to germline. The CDR3 has 21 residues. The germline CDR1 and CDR2 sequences are TSWWSYY and QGS. The CDR3 reads CALEELGLHLLGILYTDKLIF. CDR3 DNA: TGTGCTCTTGAGGAACTAGGCCTTCACCTACTGGGGATCCTGTACACCGATAAACTCATCTTT.

V is TRDV1 and J is TRDJ1; D perhaps matches TRDD2 (6 bases). Assignment of the J gene here rests on matching the DNA to germline, because TCRdb gives none. V was clipped by 3 bases and J by 0 bases, with 14 bases between them. The CDR3 has 16 residues. CDR1 and CDR2 (germline): TSWWSYY, QGS. As DNA, the CDR3 is TGTGCTCTTGGGGACCCTCTTCCTCCGTACACCGATAAACTCATCTTT. Translating gives CALGDPLPPYTDKLIF.

This clone was seen a handful of times. The protein that TCRdb holds for this DNA derives from a much larger clone and differs from the translated DNA at residue 10, which likely indicates a read error; the protein shown here is translated from the DNA. The chain couples TRDV1 to TRDJ1; 12 bases are shared with TRDD3. In germline, CDR1 is TSWWSYY, CDR2 QGS. The CDR3 spans 20 residues. V shed 6 bases and J 10 bases; nucleotides not matched to a gene: 27. The CDR3: CALGPIPSSPLGDTSAPLIF. The CDR3 DNA reads as TGTGCTCTTGGCCCTATCCCTTCCTCACCACTGGGGGATACTTCGGCGCCACTCATCTTT.

Of note for this clone: The mismatch at residue 8 between this DNA's translation and the TCRdb protein of a much larger clone likely reflects a read error; the protein shown is translated from the DNA. The gene calls are TRDV3 and TRDJ1; 10 bases align to TRDD3. As TCRdb names no J gene, one was assigned here on the basis of a DNA match to germline. Germline V lookup: CDR1 TVYSNPD, CDR2 GDNSRS (reference sequence). With 0 bases clipped from V and 0 bases from J, the junction kept 25 bases outside the gene matches. CDR3 length: 22 residues. DNA of the CDR3: TGTGCCTTTAGACCCTTCCAATGCTGGGGGATATCCGGACCATCGTACACCGATAAACTCATCTTT. This sequence encodes CAFRPFQCWGISGPSYTDKLIF.

Comment on this clone: The protein TCRdb gives is from a much larger clone and does not agree with this DNA's translation at residue 18, likely a read error; the protein shown here comes from the DNA. This chain connects TRDV1 to TRDJ1, with 9 bases identical to TRDD3. CDR1 TSWWSYY and CDR2 QGS come from the germline V gene. V was pared by 4 bases and J by 3 bases, with 30 bases of the junction left unmatched. This CDR3 is built from 23 residues. The CDR3 bases are TGTGCTCTTGGGGCACCATCACTTTTACTTGGGGATACGCGATTCCCTTCCCCCGATAAACTCATCTTT. Translation: CALGAPSLLLGDTRFPSPDKLIF.